This T cell receptor beta chain was captured by sequencing in a study of cytomegalovirus exposure and HLA in healthy donors. 13 Jbeta primers and 60 Vbeta primers were used for the PCR. Method: immunoSEQ multiplex PCR; TCRdb's copy keeps in-frame clones and lacks some. Of about 83,000 clones detected, around 78% appear once; the ten largest clones hold under 6%. Findings and caveats of the study: Analyses of presence/absence relied on an assumption of roughly uniform sequencing depth across donors.

Concerning this clone itself: Its antigen is unidentified.

The sequence was obtained from a man younger than 35 in good health and CMV-seropositive. Sequenced sample: PBMCs.

The DNA of the CDR3 is TGTGCCAGCAATAAACGCCGGGGATGGTACGAGCAGTACTTC. Amino acids: CASNKRRGWYEQYF. This chain uses TRBV6-5 with TRBJ2-7, with D maybe TRBD2 (5 bases). The ends were cut back, 7 bases at V and 4 bases at J, with 17 bases in the middle. Germline CDR1 and CDR2: MNHEY and SVGAGI. The length of the CDR3 is 14 residues.